This T cell receptor beta chain is from a study of circulating CD8 cells and anti-PD-1 response in melanoma. Study conclusions and caveats: Expanded sorted subsets were checked for tumor reactivity using peptides. Most experiments lacked replicates. PD-1 and DPOS subsets showed similar, higher clonality than DNEG. Subset repertoires were largely private at M1, with under 8% shared.

V lost 5 bases and J lost 7; bases outside the gene matches: 8. Germline lookup yields CDR1 SEHNR and CDR2 FQNEAQ (reference sequence). The CDR3 covers 15 residues. By share, this clonotype counts as large (0.1 to 1%). Its specificity is unknown. Using around 15 ng of total RNA, TCR libraries were made with the QIAseq Immune Repertoire TCR panel. Using its own MiXCR run on the reads, TCRdb lists one record per CDR3 protein. The sample yields approximately 590 distinct CDR3 sequences, about 10% seen once. Live CD3+CD8+TCRalphabeta+ cells were sorted into four subsets by PD-1 and/or TIGIT. The source was CD8+ T cells from PBMCs, collected at baseline or after one month of anti-PD-1 therapy (not recorded which). The rearrangement joins TRBV7-9 to TRBJ2-1; 10 bases are a match to TRBD2. The source of this sequence is a human donor with melanoma. CDR3 amino acids: CASSHFLAGANEQFF. The CDR3, as DNA: TGTGCCAGCAGCCATTTTCTAGCGGGGGCTAATGAGCAGTTCTTC.